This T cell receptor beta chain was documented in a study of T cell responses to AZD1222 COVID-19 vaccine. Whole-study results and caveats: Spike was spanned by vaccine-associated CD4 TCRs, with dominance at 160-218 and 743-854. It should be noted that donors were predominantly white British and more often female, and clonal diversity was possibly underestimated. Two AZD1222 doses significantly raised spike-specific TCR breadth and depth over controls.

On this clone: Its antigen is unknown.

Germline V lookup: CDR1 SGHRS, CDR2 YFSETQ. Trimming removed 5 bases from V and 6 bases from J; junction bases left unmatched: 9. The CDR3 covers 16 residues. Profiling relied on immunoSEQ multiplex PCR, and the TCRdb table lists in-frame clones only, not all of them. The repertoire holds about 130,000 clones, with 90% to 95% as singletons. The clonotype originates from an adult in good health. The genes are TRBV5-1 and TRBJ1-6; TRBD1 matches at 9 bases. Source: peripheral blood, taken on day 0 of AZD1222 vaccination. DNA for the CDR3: TGCGCCAGCAGTCCGACGACGGGACAGGGTAATTCACCCCTCCACTTT. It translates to CASSPTTGQGNSPLHF.